These 23 T cell receptor beta chains originate from one sample sequenced in a study of T-cell reconstitution after alpha-beta-depleted transplantation in children. Researchers prepared the TCRbeta library using unique molecular identifiers, the study reports. Each CDR3 protein gets one entry after TCRdb re-called the PCR reads with MiXCR. Among around 490,000 distinct CDR3 sequences, 10% to 12% were seen once, and the ten largest hold 14%. This specimen was PBMCs, mostly from graft donor cells, taken 180 days after TCRalphabeta/CD19-depleted stem cell transplant. The receptors derive from a female patient aged 2-9 years who had a stem cell transplant for aplastic anemia, so the T cells may come from the graft donor.

The chain carries TRBV20-1 and TRBJ2-5; TRBD1 might be the D (5 bases). V was shortened by 2 bases and J by 5 bases, with 12 bases between the two germline ends. The CDR3 loop spans 13 amino acids. Germline values: CDR1 DFQATT, CDR2 SNEGSKA (reference sequence). CDR3 sequence (DNA): TGCAGTGCTAGATCAGGGTCGGAGGAGACCCAGTACTTC. Its protein product is CSARSGSEETQYF.

This chain connects TRBV20-1 to TRBJ2-3; 8 nucleotides agree with TRBD2. Germline values: CDR1 DFQATT, CDR2 SNEGSKA (reference sequence). V was clipped by 2 bases and J by 2 bases; unmatched bases: 12. The CDR3 extends over 17 amino acids. The CDR3 protein is CSARTAGGLADTDTQYF. The CDR3 region has the DNA TGCAGTGCTAGAACCGCGGGAGGACTAGCAGACACAGATACGCAGTATTTT.

CDR3 bases: TGTGCCACCAGTGATTTTAACGGGAGGGCCCTCCTGGGTGAGCAGTTCTTC. It specifies CATSDFNGRALLGEQFF. This sequence joins TRBV24-1 and TRBJ2-1, with 8 bases that match TRBD2. The CDR3 spans 17 residues. Germline values: CDR1 KGHDR, CDR2 SFDVKD. V trimming: 1 base; J trimming: 9 bases; junction bases outside the gene matches: 13.

This clonotype was picked up a small number of times. The chain joins TRBV6-1 to TRBJ2-7, with 10 bases fitting TRBD1. The trim removed 1 base at V and 4 bases at J, leaving 7 bases unmatched. This CDR3 is built from 16 residues. Germline lookup yields CDR1 MNHNS and CDR2 SASEGT. CDR3 nucleotides: TGTGCCAGCAGTGAAGTCGGGGGACAGGGGTCTTACGAGCAGTACTTC. This translates into CASSEVGGQGSYEQYF.

This clonotype came up many times. V usage is TRBV12-3 or TRBV12-4 and J usage is TRBJ2-7; TRBD1 aligns across 7 bases. The V gene end was trimmed by 5 bases and the J gene end by 2 bases; junction bases not matched to a gene: 6. This CDR3 has 14 amino acids. The CDR3 DNA is TGTGCCAGCAGTACCGGGACAGAGACCTACGAGCAGTACTTC. As protein: CASSTGTETYEQYF.

V gene TRBV6-5 combines with J gene TRBJ1-1; TRBD1 might be the D (5 bases). The length of the CDR3 is 13 residues. Deletions cut 2 bases from V and 4 bases from J, with 8 bases between. Germline-derived CDR1 and CDR2 are MNHEY and SVGAGI. The CDR3 bases are TGTGCCAGCAGTTACACAAGGGGCACTGAAGCTTTCTTT. This encodes CASSYTRGTEAFF.

CDR3 nucleotides: TGTGCCAGCAGCTACGGACTAGTCACAGATACGCAGTATTTT. Its protein is CASSYGLVTDTQYF. V gene TRBV7-2 combines with J gene TRBJ2-3; 7 bases are shared with TRBD2. V was pared by 4 bases and J by 2 bases, with 3 bases of the junction left unmatched. The CDR3 loop spans 14 amino acids. Germline V gene lookup returns CDR1 SGHTA and CDR2 FQGNSA. Supplemented by reference TRBV7-2 and TRBJ2-3, the full variable domain reads GAGVSQSPSNKVTEKGKDVELRCDPISGHTALYWYRQSLGQGLEFLIYFQGNSAPDKSGLPSDRFSAERTGGSVSTLTIQRTQQEDSAVYLCASSYGLVTDTQYFGPGTRLTVL.

This clonotype came up a few times. The chain is built from TRBV20-1 and TRBJ2-7; D might be TRBD1 (6 bases). The germline V gene has CDR1 DFQATT and CDR2 SNEGSKA (reference sequence). The CDR3 covers 14 residues. V was shortened by 4 bases and J by 5 bases, with 18 bases between the two germline ends. The chain's CDR3 is CSAKVVAGAHEQYF. In DNA, the CDR3 is TGCAGTGCTAAAGTAGTGGCAGGGGCCCACGAGCAGTACTTC.

This clonotype was counted only a few times. The J gene is TRBJ1-2, the V gene TRBV12-3 or TRBV12-4; D unclear. V was trimmed by 0 bases and J by 4 bases, leaving 6 bases between them. The CDR3 covers 13 residues. CDR3 residues: CASSLATVYGYTF. In DNA, the CDR3 is TGTGCCAGCAGTTTAGCAACAGTCTATGGCTACACCTTC.

This chain uses TRBV7-2 with TRBJ2-3; TRBD1 is a possible D gene (5 bases). Trimming left V 2 bases short and J 9 bases short, with 12 bases between. Germline V gene data show CDR1 as SGHTA and CDR2 as FQGNSA. This CDR3 has 13 amino acids. CDR3 in amino acids: CASSLSFTGTQYF. The CDR3 DNA is TGTGCCAGCAGCTTATCTTTCACAGGAACGCAGTATTTT.

Only a few counts were recorded for this clonotype. This sequence joins TRBV4-3 and TRBJ2-5, with D tentatively TRBD1 (7 bases). There are 17 residues in the CDR3. V lost 0 bases and J 5 bases, leaving 19 bases between the germline ends. Germline lookup yields CDR1 LGHNA and CDR2 YSLEER. This CDR3 is CASSQESPQGRRETQYF. DNA of the CDR3: TGCGCCAGCAGCCAAGAGAGCCCACAGGGGAGGCGGGAGACCCAGTACTTC.

J is TRBJ2-1 and V is TRBV30; D uncertain. Germline-derived CDR1 and CDR2 are GTSNPN and SVGIG (reference sequence). Trimming removed 2 bases at V and 0 bases at J, with 8 bases between. The CDR3 runs to 14 residues. CDR3 residues: CAWSFSSSYNEQFF. DNA of the CDR3: TGTGCCTGGAGTTTTTCGAGCTCCTACAATGAGCAGTTCTTC. Full variable domain (rest looked up from reference TRBV30 and TRBJ2-1): SQTIHQWPATLVQPVGSPLSLECTVEGTSNPNLYWYRQAAGRGLQLLFYSVGIGQISSEVPQNLSASRPQDRQFILSSKKLLLSDSGFYLCAWSFSSSYNEQFFGPGTRLTVL.

In this sample, this clonotype turned up a few times. The V and J genes are TRBV29-1 and TRBJ1-1, with D possibly TRBD1 on 5 matching bases. With 4 bases removed from V and 5 bases from J, the gap between germline ends came to 11 bases. This CDR3 comprises 12 residues. CDR1 and CDR2 (germline): SQVTM, ANQGSEA. CDR3 bases: TGCAGCGTTGGGGGCATGGGGACTGAAGCTTTCTTT. Amino acid sequence: CSVGGMGTEAFF. Full variable domain (outside the CDR3, taken from reference TRBV29-1 and TRBJ1-1): SAVISQKPSRDICQRGTSLTIQCQVDSQVTMMFWYRQQPGQSLTLIATANQGSEATYESGFVIDKFPISRPNLTFSTLTVSNMSPEDSSIYLCSVGGMGTEAFFGQGTRLTVV.

The genes are TRBV15 and TRBJ2-2, with D possibly being TRBD1 (6 bases). The CDR3 runs to 15 residues. V lost 5 bases and J lost 3, with 13 bases in between. Germline V gene lookup returns CDR1 LNHNV and CDR2 YYDKDF (reference sequence). CDR3 loop: CATSARGGDTGELFF. The CDR3 DNA reads TGTGCCACCAGCGCCAGGGGTGGCGACACCGGGGAGCTGTTTTTT.

This clonotype appeared a few times. V gene TRBV10-1 combines with J gene TRBJ2-5; 8 bases fit TRBD1. The CDR3 consists of 13 residues. CDR1 and CDR2 from the germline V gene are WNHNN and SYGVQD (reference sequence). Losses at the gene ends were 3 bases for V and 5 bases for J; bases not matched to a gene: 2. The CDR3 loop reads CASSDRGRETQYF. CDR3 in DNA: TGCGCCAGCAGTGACAGGGGGCGGGAGACCCAGTACTTC.

V and J are TRBV14 and TRBJ2-1; TRBD2 agrees at 12 bases. Losses at the gene ends were 5 bases for V and 7 bases for J; bases not matched to a gene: 12. The germline V gene has CDR1 SGHDN and CDR2 FVKESK. CDR3 length equals 17 residues. In nucleotides, the CDR3 is TGTGCCAGCAGCGCTGTCCTAGCGGGAGGGCCGGGGAATGAGCAGTTCTTC. Translated: CASSAVLAGGPGNEQFF.

This chain connects TRBV6-2 or TRBV6-3 to TRBJ2-7, with D perhaps TRBD1 (5 bases). CDR3 size: 16 residues. The V gene lost 2 bases and the J gene lost 9 bases, with 23 bases spanning the gap. Germline CDR1 reads MNHEY; CDR2 reads SVGEGT. CDR3 in DNA: TGTGCCAGCAGTTACCCGTTGGACAAGGCCTCTAGTGTGCAGTACGTC. This gives the protein CASSYPLDKASSVQYV.

The J gene is TRBJ1-5, the V gene TRBV6-5, with unresolved D. The CDR3 loop spans 15 amino acids. From germline, CDR1 is MNHEY and CDR2 SVGAGI. Trimming removed 0 bases from V and 2 bases from J, with 8 bases in between. DNA of the CDR3: TGTGCCAGCAGTTACTCAGGCAGCCGCAATCAGCCCCAGCATTTT. This translates into CASSYSGSRNQPQHF.

This clonotype turned up a few times. The chain couples TRBV20-1 to TRBJ1-6; D might be TRBD1 (5 bases). V shed 4 bases and J shed 5 bases, with 15 bases lying between them. This CDR3 spans 15 amino acids. Germline loops: CDR1 DFQATT, CDR2 SNEGSKA (reference sequence). DNA for the CDR3: TGCAGTGCTAAGGTCTCGGGGACTGATAATTCACCCCTCCACTTT. Its protein is CSAKVSGTDNSPLHF.

This rearrangement joins TRBV9 to TRBJ2-3; a possible D gene is TRBD2 (6 bases). Trimming removed 5 bases from V and 9 bases from J, with 19 bases in between. This CDR3 is built from 14 residues. Germline V lookup: CDR1 SGDLS, CDR2 YYNGEE. CDR3 nucleotides: TGTGCCAGCAGTGGCGGGACCCACGGGGTGACGCAGTATTTT. Residues: CASSGGTHGVTQYF.

This clonotype turned up a few times. This rearrangement joins TRBV5-1 to TRBJ2-5; 9 nucleotides line up with TRBD2. The trim removed 0 bases at V and 4 bases at J, leaving 4 bases unmatched. Looked up from germline, CDR1 is SGHRS and CDR2 is YFSETQ. This CDR3 comprises 15 residues. The CDR3 loop is CASSLDLLAGETQYF. The CDR3 DNA reads TGCGCCAGCAGCTTGGATCTACTAGCGGGAGAGACCCAGTACTTC.

This clonotype showed up just a few times. The chain is built from TRBV27 and TRBJ2-5; the match to TRBD2 covers 10 bases. Germline V gene lookup returns CDR1 MNHEY and CDR2 SMNVEV (reference sequence). The trim removed 7 bases at V and 4 bases at J, leaving 9 bases unmatched. CDR3 length: 15 residues. CDR3 sequence reads: CASNPIAGGGETQYF. The CDR3 DNA follows: TGTGCCAGCAACCCCATAGCGGGAGGCGGAGAGACCCAGTACTTC.

This clonotype was observed at least ten times. The rearrangement links TRBV28 to TRBJ2-6; a possible D gene is TRBD1 (6 bases). This CDR3 is 16 amino acids long. Germline V gene sequence: CDR1 MDHEN, CDR2 SYDVKM. V was clipped by 6 bases and J by 4 bases, with 16 bases between them. This CDR3 is CASSFSGAPGANVLTF. CDR3 sequence (DNA): TGTGCCAGCAGCTTCTCAGGGGCGCCCGGGGCCAACGTCCTGACTTTC.